This T cell receptor (beta chain) was captured in a study of cytomegalovirus exposure and HLA in healthy donors. Study-level findings and limits: The study put under 200 TCR beta chains on its list as cytomegalovirus-associated. In a later analysis, specific HLA alleles were associated with over 15,000 TCR beta sequences at a 0.05 false discovery rate. Reportedly, cytomegalovirus status was diagnosed with high sensitivity and specificity. For most TCR beta V segments, an earlier analysis put the productive rate at about 87% or about 30% of the time.

Notes on this clone: The antigen is unknown.

The V and J ends lost 4 bases and 0 bases, in that order; junction bases with no gene match: 14. Germline V CDR1 and CDR2: KGHSH, LQKENI. The CDR3 contains 19 residues. 13 Jbeta primers and 60 Vbeta primers were used for the PCR. Data came from immunoSEQ multiplex PCR; TCRdb stores just in-frame clones and leaves some out. This sample has over 250,000 clones; about 75% occur once, and the top ten carry approximately 2.1%. This TCR derives from a female donor in good health and CMV-seronegative. Specimen: PBMCs. The chain links TRBV18 to TRBJ2-2; 7 bases line up with TRBD1. The CDR3 here is CASSLKTGSSGTNTGELFF. CDR3 coding DNA: TGTGCCAGCTCACTAAAGACAGGGTCGTCCGGGACGAACACCGGGGAGCTGTTTTTT.